This record covers a single TCR beta chain. Its specific antigen is unknown. The sample holds no much larger clone one base away, and base qualities are not on file. The data originate from a study of OX40 agonist ivuxolimab in advanced cancers. Concerning the study at large: Ivuxolimab was a fully human IgG2 agonistic monoclonal antibody targeting the costimulatory receptor OX40 (CD134). Intravenous ivuxolimab was administered to patients every 2 weeks at six dose levels: 0.01, 0.1, 0.3, 1.5, 3 and 10 mg/kg. Of the approximately 50 dose-escalation patients, hepatocellular carcinoma was present in approximately 20, melanoma in approximately 15, renal cell carcinoma in 9 and head and neck cancer in 9. In the dose-escalation cohort, more than 80% of patients were male, and the mean age was around 60 years with a range of about 23 to 79. Prior anti-PD-1, anti-PD-L1 or anti-CTLA-4 therapy was permitted, and checkpoint inhibitors had been received by about two fifths of dose-escalation patients. Partial responses occurred in three dose-escalation patients: two with cutaneous melanoma and one with hepatocellular carcinoma. Peripheral TCRbeta sequencing was intended to test whether TCR sequence diversity was altered and clonal T-cell expansion was caused by ivuxolimab. The monotherapy dose-escalation portion (N of about 50 patients) of the phase I ivuxolimab trial is reported in the paper. What the work shows at the level of the full study, not this receptor alone: Antigen specificity was not determined for the clonally expanded peripheral T cells. Low levels of normalized T-cell clonal expansion were also seen in some nonresponding patients. In the 0.1-3.0 mg/kg groups, partial responders were among the patients with the lowest normalized peripheral clonal expansion, particularly in CD8+ T cells. Clonal expansion of both CD4+ and CD8+ blood T cells was observed from baseline to week 6 at doses 0.1 to 3.0 mg/kg. After ivuxolimab, expanded clones were on average more numerous among CD8+ T cells than among CD4+ T cells.

The trial excluded patients who had a history of autoimmune disease or who were on systemic immunosuppression. In every dose cohort, peripheral blood was drawn for TCR sequencing at baseline, cycle 4 day 1, and cycle 7 day 1. The samples were taken from a phase I, first-in-human, multicenter, open-label dose-escalation trial of ivuxolimab. Adults with locally advanced or metastatic melanoma, renal cell, hepatocellular, or head and neck squamous cell carcinoma were enrolled in the trial. Before TCR sequencing, CD4+ T cells and CD8+ T cells were sorted from peripheral blood as separate populations. For sequencing of the TCRbeta CDR3 region, genomic DNA was extracted from the sorted cells. The immunoSEQ Assay was used to sequence the TCRbeta CDR3 regions. The table was pulled from immuneACCESS by TCRdb, which kept in-frame rearrangements only. Such tables lose some clones; where checked, under half of the loss comes from unresolved V genes, and the rest has no known cause. The sample data list about 84,000 clones, and roughly nine tenths of these were observed just once. Less than 0.2% of the sample lies in the top ten.

The source is an adult with an advanced solid tumor such as melanoma, head and neck, liver or kidney cancer. This specimen consisted of CD4+ or CD8+ T cells sorted from blood, obtained in a trial of the OX40 agonist ivuxolimab.

The nucleotides are TGTGCCACCTCGGGACAGATCAATCAGCCCCAGCATTTT. The encoded protein is CATSGQINQPQHF. The rearranged segments are TRBV10-3 and TRBJ1-5; 7 central nucleotides agree with TRBD1. The CDR3 sequence holds 13 residues, the cysteine and phenylalanine included. Only the CDR3 DNA stays, 39 bases, in frame from base 1. CDR1 ENHRY and CDR2 SYGVKD are derived from the germline V gene. Ends trimmed: V by 10 bases, J by 3 bases; bases unmatched to a gene: 6.